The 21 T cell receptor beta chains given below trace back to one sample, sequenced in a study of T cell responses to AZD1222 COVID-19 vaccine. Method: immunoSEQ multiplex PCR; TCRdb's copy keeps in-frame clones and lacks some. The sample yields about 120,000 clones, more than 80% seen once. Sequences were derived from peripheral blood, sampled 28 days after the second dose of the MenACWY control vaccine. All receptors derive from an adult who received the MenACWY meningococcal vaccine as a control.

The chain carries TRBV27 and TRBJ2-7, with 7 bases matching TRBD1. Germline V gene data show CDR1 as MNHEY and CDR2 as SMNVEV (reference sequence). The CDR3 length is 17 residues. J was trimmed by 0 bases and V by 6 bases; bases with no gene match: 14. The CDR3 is CASSLQGVPGRSYEQYV. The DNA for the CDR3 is TGTGCCAGCAGCCTCCAGGGGGTGCCGGGCCGCTCCTACGAGCAGTACGTC.

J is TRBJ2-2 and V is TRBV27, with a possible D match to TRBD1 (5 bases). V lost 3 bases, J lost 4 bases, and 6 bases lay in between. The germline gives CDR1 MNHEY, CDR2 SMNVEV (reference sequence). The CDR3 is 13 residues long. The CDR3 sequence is CASSLQGTGELFF. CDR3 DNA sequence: TGTGCCAGCAGTTTGCAGGGCACCGGGGAGCTGTTTTTT.

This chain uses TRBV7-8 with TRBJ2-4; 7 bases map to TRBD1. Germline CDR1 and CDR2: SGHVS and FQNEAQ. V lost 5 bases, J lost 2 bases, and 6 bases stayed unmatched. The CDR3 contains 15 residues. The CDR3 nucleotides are TGTGCCAGCAGCAACAACAGGGGAACCAAAAACATTCAGTACTTC. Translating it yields CASSNNRGTKNIQYF.

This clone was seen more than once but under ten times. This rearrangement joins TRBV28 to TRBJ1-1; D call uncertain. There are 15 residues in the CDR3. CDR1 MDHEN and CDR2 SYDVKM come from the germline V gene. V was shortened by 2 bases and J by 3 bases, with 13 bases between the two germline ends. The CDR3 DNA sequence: TGTGCCAGCAGTTTAACCCCCGGGGTGGACACTGAAGCTTTCTTT. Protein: CASSLTPGVDTEAFF.

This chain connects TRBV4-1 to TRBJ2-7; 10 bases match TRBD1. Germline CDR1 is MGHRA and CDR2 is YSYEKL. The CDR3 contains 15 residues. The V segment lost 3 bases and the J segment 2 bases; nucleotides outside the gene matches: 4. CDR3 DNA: TGCGCCAGCAGCCATAGGGACAGGGGAACCTACGAGCAGTACTTC. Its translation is CASSHRDRGTYEQYF.

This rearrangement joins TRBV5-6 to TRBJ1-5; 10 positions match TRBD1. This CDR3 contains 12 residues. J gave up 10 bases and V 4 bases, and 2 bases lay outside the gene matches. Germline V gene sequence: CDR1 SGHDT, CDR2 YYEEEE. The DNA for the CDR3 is TGTGCCAGCAGCGTGACAGGGGGCCCCCAGCATTTT. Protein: CASSVTGGPQHF.

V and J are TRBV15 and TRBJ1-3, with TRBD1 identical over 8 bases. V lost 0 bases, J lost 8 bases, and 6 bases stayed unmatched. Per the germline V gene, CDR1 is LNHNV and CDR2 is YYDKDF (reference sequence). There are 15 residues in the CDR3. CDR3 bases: TGTGCCACCAGCAGAGAGGCAGGGGGCAGAGACACCATATATTTT. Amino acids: CATSREAGGRDTIYF.

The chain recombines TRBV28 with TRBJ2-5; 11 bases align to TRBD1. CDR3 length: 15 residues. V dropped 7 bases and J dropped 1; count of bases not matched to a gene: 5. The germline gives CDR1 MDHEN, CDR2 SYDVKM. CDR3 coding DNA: TGTGCCAGCAACCTTGGACAGGGGGCCCAAGAGACCCAGTACTTC. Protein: CASNLGQGAQETQYF.

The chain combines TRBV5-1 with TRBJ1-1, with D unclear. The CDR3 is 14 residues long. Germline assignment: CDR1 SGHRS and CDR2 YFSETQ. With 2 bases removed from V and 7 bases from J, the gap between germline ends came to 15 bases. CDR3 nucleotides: TGCGCCAGCAGCTTAATGTCGGGAGTGATTGAAGCTTTCTTT. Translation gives CASSLMSGVIEAFF.

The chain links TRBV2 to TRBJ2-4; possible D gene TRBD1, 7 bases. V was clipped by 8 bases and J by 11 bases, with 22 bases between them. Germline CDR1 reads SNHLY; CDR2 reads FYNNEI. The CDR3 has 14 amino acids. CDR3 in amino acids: CASLLGEDRTFQYF. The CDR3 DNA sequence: TGTGCCAGCCTACTCGGGGAGGACAGGACATTTCAGTACTTC.

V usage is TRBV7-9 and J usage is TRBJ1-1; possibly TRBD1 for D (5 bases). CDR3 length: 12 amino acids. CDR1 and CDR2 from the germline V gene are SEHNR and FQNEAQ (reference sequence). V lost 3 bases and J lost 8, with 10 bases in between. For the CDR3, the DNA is TGTGCCAGCAGCTTTGCGGGGGAGGAAGCTTTCTTT. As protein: CASSFAGEEAFF.

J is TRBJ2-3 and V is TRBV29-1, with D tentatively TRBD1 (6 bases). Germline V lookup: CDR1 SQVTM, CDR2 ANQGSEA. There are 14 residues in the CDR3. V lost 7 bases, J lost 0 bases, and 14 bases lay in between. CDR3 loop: CSGWDTGSTDTQYF. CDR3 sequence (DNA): TGCAGCGGATGGGACACCGGAAGCACAGATACGCAGTATTTT.

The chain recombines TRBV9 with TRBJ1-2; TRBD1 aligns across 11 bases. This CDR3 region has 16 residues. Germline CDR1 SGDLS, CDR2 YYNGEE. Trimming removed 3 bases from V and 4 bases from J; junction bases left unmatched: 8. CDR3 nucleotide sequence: TGTGCCAGCAGCGGCTCCGGGACAGGGGGGGCCTATGGCTACACCTTC. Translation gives CASSGSGTGGAYGYTF.

CDR3 bases: TGTGCCAGCAGCTTAAGGGACAGGGGATGGGACTTCAATCAGCCCCAGCATTTT. Translation gives CASSLRDRGWDFNQPQHF. The V call is TRBV7-9, the J call TRBJ1-5; TRBD1 matches 10 bases. Unmatched junction bases numbered 10, after V lost 2 bases and J lost 3 bases. The CDR3 covers 18 residues. CDR1 and CDR2 (germline): SEHNR, FQNEAQ (reference sequence).

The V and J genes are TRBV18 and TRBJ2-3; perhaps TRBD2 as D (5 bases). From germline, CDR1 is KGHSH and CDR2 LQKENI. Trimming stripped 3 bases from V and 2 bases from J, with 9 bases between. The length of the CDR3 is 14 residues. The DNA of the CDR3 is TGTGCCAGCTCACCCCGCCGGGACACAGATACGCAGTATTTT. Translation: CASSPRRDTDTQYF.

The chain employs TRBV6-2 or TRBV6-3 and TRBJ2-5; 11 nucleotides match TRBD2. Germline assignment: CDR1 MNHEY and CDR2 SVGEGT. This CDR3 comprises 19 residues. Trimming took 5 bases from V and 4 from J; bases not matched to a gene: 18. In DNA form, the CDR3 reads TGTGCCAGCAGTCCCGGACCCCGACTAGCGGGGCTTAGGGTAGAGACCCAGTACTTC. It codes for CASSPGPRLAGLRVETQYF.

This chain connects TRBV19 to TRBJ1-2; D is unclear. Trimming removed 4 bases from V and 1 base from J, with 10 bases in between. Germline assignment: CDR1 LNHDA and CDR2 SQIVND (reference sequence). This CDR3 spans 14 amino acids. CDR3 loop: CASSNRVFNYGYTF. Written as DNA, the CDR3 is TGTGCCAGTAGTAACCGGGTCTTTAACTATGGCTACACCTTC.

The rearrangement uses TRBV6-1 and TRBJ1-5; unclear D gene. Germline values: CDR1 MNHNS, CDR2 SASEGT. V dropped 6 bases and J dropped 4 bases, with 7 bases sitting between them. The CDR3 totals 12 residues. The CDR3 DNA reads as TGTGCCAGCAGCCCTTCGAATCAGCCCCAGCATTTT. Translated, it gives CASSPSNQPQHF.

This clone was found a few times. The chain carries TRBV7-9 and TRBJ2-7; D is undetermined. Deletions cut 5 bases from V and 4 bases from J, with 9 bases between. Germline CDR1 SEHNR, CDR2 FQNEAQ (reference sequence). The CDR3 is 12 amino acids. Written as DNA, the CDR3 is TGTGCCAGCAGCGCTCAGGTTTACGAGCAGTACTTC. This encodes CASSAQVYEQYF.

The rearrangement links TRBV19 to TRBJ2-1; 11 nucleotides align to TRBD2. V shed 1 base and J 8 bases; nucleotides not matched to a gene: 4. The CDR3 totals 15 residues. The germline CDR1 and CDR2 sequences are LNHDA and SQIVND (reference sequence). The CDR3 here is CASSIGTSGSDEQFF. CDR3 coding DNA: TGTGCCAGTAGTATAGGTACTAGCGGGAGTGATGAGCAGTTCTTC.

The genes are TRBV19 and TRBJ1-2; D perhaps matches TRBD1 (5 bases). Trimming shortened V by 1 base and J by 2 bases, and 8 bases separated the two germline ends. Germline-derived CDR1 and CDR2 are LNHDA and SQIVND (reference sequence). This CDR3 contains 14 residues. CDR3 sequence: CASSIGTPNYGYTF. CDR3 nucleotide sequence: TGTGCCAGTAGTATAGGGACACCGAACTATGGCTACACCTTC.